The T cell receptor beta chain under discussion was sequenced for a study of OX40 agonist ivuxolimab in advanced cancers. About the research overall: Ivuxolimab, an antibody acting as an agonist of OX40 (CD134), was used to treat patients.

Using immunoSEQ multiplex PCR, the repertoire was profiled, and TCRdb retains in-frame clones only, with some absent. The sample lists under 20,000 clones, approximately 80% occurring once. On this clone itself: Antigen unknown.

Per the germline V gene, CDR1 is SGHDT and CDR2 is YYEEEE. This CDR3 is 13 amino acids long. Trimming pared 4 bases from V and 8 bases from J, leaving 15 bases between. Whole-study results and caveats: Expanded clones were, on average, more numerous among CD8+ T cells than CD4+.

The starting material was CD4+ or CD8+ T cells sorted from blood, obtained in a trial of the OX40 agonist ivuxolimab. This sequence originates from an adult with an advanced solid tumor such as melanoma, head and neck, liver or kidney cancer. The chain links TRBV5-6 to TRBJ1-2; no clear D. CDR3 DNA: TGTGCCAGCAGCCTTTCGGGTGGATGGGGCTACACCTTC. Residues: CASSLSGGWGYTF.